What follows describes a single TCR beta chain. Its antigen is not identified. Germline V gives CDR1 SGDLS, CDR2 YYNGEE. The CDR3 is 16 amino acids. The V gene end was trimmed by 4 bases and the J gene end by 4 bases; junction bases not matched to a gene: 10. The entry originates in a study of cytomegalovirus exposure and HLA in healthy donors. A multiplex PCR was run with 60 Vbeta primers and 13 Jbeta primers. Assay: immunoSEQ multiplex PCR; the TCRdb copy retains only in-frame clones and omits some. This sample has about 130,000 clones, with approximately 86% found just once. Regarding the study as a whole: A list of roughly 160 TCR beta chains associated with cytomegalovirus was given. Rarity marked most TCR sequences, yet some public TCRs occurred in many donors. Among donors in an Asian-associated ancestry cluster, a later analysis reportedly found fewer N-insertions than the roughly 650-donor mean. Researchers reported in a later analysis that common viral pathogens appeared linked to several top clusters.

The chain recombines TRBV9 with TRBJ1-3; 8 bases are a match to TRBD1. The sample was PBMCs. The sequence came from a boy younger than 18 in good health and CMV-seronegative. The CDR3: CASSPQGGQGGNTIYF. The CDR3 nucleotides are TGTGCCAGCAGCCCCCAGGGCGGACAGGGAGGAAACACCATATATTTT.